This T cell receptor beta chain was identified in a study of cytomegalovirus exposure and HLA in healthy donors. Notes on the study in general: Specificity for CMV antigens was confirmed in vitro for three of the CMV-associated chains.

Notes on this clone: Its antigen remains unidentified.

The germline V gene has CDR1 SGHRS and CDR2 YFSETQ. The CDR3 spans 14 residues. With 3 bases removed from V and 3 bases from J, the gap between germline ends came to 12 bases. Only in-frame clones appear in the TCRdb table, and some are missing; sequencing was by immunoSEQ multiplex PCR. The data show 250,000 to 350,000 clones, about 85% seen once. The chain joins TRBV5-1 to TRBJ2-5, with a weak D call TRBD2 (6 bases). The sequence was obtained from a woman younger than 45 in good health and CMV-seropositive. Sequenced sample: PBMCs. DNA for the CDR3: TGCGCCAGCAGCTGGTCTTCTAGCGAAGAGACCCAGTACTTC. Translated, it gives CASSWSSSEETQYF.